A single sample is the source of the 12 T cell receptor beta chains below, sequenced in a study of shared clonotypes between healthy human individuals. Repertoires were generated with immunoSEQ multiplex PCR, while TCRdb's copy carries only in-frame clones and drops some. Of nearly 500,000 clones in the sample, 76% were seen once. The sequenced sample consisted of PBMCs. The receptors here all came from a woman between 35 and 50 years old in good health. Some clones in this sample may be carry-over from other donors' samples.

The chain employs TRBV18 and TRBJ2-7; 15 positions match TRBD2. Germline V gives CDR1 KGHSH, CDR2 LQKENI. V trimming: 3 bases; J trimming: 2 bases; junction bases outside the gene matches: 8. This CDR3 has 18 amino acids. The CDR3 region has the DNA TGTGCCAGCTCACCCCCGGGACTAGCGGGAGGCATAGCCTACGAGCAGTACTTC. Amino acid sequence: CASSPPGLAGGIAYEQYF.

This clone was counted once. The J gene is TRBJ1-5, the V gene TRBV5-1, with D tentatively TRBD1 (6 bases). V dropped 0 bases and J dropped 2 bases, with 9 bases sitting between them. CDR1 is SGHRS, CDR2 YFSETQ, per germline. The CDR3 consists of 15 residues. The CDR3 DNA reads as TGCGCCAGCAGCTTGGGTGCAGGGGGCAATCAGCCCCAGCATTTT. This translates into CASSLGAGGNQPQHF. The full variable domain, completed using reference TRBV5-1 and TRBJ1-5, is KAGVTQTPRYLIKTRGQQVTLSCSPISGHRSVSWYQQTPGQGLQFLFEYFSETQRNKGNFPGRFSGRQFSNSRSEMNVSTLELGDSALYLCASSLGAGGNQPQHFGDGTRLSIL.

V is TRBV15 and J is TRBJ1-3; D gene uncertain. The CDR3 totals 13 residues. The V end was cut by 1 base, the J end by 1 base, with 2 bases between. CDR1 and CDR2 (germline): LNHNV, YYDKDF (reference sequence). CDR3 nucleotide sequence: TGTGCCACCAGCAGAGTGTCTGGAAACACCATATATTTT. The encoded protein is CATSRVSGNTIYF.

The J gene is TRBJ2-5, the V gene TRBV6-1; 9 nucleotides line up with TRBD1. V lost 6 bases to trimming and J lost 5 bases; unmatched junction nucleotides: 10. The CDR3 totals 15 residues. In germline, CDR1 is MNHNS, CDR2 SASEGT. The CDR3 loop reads CASRRDRDVWETQYF. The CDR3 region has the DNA TGTGCCAGCAGGAGGGACAGGGACGTTTGGGAGACCCAGTACTTC.

The CDR3 region has the DNA TGCAGTGCCAGGGGATATCAGCCCCAGCATTTT. Its protein product is CSARGYQPQHF. V usage is TRBV20-1 and J usage is TRBJ1-5; possibly TRBD1 for D (6 bases). The germline V gene encodes CDR1 DFQATT and CDR2 SNEGSKA (reference sequence). Trimming removed 6 bases at V and 5 bases at J, with 8 bases between. This CDR3 has 11 amino acids.

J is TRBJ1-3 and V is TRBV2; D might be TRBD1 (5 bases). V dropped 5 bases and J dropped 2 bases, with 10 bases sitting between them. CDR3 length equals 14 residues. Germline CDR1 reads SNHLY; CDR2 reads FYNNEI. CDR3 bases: TGTGCCAGCAGTCTCGACAGTGCTGGAAACACCATATATTTT. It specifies CASSLDSAGNTIYF.

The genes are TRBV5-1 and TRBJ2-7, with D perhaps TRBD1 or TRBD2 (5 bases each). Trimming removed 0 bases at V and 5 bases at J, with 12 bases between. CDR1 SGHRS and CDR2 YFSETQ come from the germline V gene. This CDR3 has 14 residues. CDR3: CASSLVARGDEQYF. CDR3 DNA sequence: TGCGCCAGCAGCTTGGTGGCAAGGGGAGACGAGCAGTACTTC.

For the CDR3, the DNA is TGCAGCGTTGAGGGACTAGTCTCCGGGGAGCTGTTTTTT. It codes for CSVEGLVSGELFF. The rearrangement joins TRBV29-1 to TRBJ2-2, with 8 bases fitting TRBD2. With V trimmed by 3 bases and J by 6 bases, 3 bases remained unmatched. Germline CDR1 is SQVTM and CDR2 is ANQGSEA. The CDR3 is 13 amino acids.

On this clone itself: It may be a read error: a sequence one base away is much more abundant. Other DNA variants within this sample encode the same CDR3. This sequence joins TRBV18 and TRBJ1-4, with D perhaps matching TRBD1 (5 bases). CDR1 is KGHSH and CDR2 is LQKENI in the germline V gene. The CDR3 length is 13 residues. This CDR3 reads CASSGGTNEKLFF. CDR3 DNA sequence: TGTGCCAGCTCAGGGGGAACTAATGAAAAGCTGTTTTTT.

This CDR3 reads CSAQGREDDEQFF. The DNA of the CDR3 is TGCAGCGCTCAGGGGCGGGAGGATGATGAGCAGTTCTTC. This rearrangement joins TRBV29-1 to TRBJ2-1, with TRBD2 matching 8 bases. Germline-derived CDR1 and CDR2 are SQVTM and ANQGSEA. Trimming at V came to 7 bases and at J to 8 bases, leaving 10 bases not matched to a gene. The CDR3 has 13 amino acids.

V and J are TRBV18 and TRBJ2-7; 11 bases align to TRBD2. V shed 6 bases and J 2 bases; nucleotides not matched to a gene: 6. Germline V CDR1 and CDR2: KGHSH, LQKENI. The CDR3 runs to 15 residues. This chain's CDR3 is CASSQGLADAYEQYF. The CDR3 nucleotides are TGTGCCAGCTCCCAGGGACTAGCGGACGCCTACGAGCAGTACTTC. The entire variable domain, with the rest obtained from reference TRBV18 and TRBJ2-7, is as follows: NAGVMQNPRHLVRRRGQEARLRCSPMKGHSHVYWYRQLPEEGLKFMVYLQKENIIDESGMPKERFSAEFPKEGPSILRIQQVVRGDSAAYFCASSQGLADAYEQYFGPGTRLTVT.

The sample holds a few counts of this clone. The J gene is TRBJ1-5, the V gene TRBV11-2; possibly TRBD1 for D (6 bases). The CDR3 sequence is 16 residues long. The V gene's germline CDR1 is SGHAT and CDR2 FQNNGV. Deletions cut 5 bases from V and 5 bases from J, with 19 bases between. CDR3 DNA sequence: TGTGCCAGCAGCCCCGCTTCGGGGGCGGGCGATCAGCCCCAGCATTTT. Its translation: CASSPASGAGDQPQHF.